This TCR beta chain was retrieved from a study of T cell repertoires in cytomegalovirus infection. Study context: Matching HLA type, along with CMV infection, was indicated by public TCR beta signatures. Regarding the study as a whole: In two of eight donors, the top clonotype was HLA-C-restricted CMV-specific. Summed public TCR beta family frequency identified CMV carriers bearing the relevant HLA.

A remark on this clonotype: Its antigen is still unknown.

TCRdb re-derived calls from the reads in MiXCR, one entry per CDR3 protein. The data hold fewer than 1,000,000 distinct CDR3 sequences, with approximately 32% observed a single time. This clonotype originated in a human donor in good health (CMV status not recorded). Some clones in this sample may be carry-over from other donors' samples. The sequenced sample was cultured CD8+ T cells from PBMCs, obtained from culture after CMV antigen stimulation.

The chain's CDR3 is CAAGGGIRAFF. CDR3 DNA sequence: TGTGCCGCGGGGGGGGGGATTAGGGCTTTCTTT. This chain connects TRBV6-5 to TRBJ1-1, with D perhaps matching TRBD1 (5 bases). V shed 11 bases and J shed 11 bases, with 18 bases lying between them. This CDR3 has 11 amino acids. CDR1 is MNHEY, CDR2 SVGAGI, per germline.